This T cell receptor (beta chain) was profiled in a study of tumor-infiltrating lymphocytes in localized non-small cell lung cancer. For the study at large: Several tumor histologies, both smoking statuses, and some post-neoadjuvant chemotherapy samples were included. Regarding the study as a whole: No T-cell fraction difference was seen between IM1 and IM2 tumors. Technical variation could not be separated from intratumor heterogeneity here.

Generated by immunoSEQ multiplex PCR, the TCRdb table keeps only in-frame clones and is missing some. The sample includes about 23,000 clones, approximately 71% of them seen just once. With 2 bases removed from V and 4 bases from J, the gap between germline ends came to 10 bases. Germline V gene lookup returns CDR1 SGHNT and CDR2 YYREEE (reference sequence). The CDR3 length is 13 residues. Worth noting for this clone: The antigen is undetermined.

The material sequenced was lung tumor tissue. The origin of this receptor is a human donor with non-small cell lung cancer. The chain couples TRBV5-4 to TRBJ2-7; TRBD2 might be the D (5 bases). CDR3 nucleotide sequence: TGTGCCAGCAGCTTAAAACTAGGGTACGAGCAGTACTTC. It specifies CASSLKLGYEQYF.